These 2 T cell receptor beta chains were all obtained from the same sample, sequenced in a study of control samples from healthy donors and cancer patients. Libraries were prepared by immunoSEQ multiplex PCR; TCRdb keeps only in-frame clonotypes and omits some of them. Among 100,000 to 150,000 clones listed, about 89% were seen once. The sequencing sample was made of blood. These receptors all stem from a man aged 55 to 69 in good health.

The V gene is TRBV9, the J gene TRBJ1-4; D not resolved. CDR1 is SGDLS and CDR2 is YYNGEE in the germline V gene. The germline V and J ends were trimmed by 6 bases and 4 bases, with 4 bases remaining between them. CDR3 size: 11 residues. In nucleotides, the CDR3 is TGTGCCAGCAAGGTTAATGAAAAACTGTTTTTT. Its protein is CASKVNEKLFF.

The rearrangement links TRBV19 to TRBJ1-5; the D is unclear. The germline V gene has CDR1 LNHDA and CDR2 SQIVND (reference sequence). V was pared by 7 bases and J by 0 bases, with 13 bases between. The length of the CDR3 is 15 residues. Here the CDR3 reads CASTLGRYSNQPQHF. The CDR3 bases are TGTGCCAGTACTTTAGGACGGTATAGCAATCAGCCCCAGCATTTT.